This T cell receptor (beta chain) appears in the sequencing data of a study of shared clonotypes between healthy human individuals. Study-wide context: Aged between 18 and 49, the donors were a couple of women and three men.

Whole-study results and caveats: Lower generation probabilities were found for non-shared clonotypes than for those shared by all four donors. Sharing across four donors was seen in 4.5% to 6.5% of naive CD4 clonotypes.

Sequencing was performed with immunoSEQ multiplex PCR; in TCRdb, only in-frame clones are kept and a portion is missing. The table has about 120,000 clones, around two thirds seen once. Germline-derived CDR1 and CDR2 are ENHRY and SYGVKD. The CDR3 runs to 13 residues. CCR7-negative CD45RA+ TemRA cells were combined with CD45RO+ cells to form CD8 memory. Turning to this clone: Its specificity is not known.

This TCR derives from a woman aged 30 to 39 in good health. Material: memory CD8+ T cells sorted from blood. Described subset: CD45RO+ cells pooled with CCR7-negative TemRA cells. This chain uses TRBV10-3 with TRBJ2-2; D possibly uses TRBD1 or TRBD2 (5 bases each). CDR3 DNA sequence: TGTGCATCGGGGCGGTTTAACACCGGGGAGCTGTTTTTT. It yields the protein CASGRFNTGELFF.